The 5 T cell receptor beta chains in this list originate from one sample, sequenced in a study of post-analysis software for immune sequencing data. Study-wide results and limits: About 5 TRBV segments (TRBV5-6, TRBV5-1 and TRBV20-1 among them) occurred more frequently in patients than in controls.

Every TCR beta cDNA library bore unique molecular identifiers. TCRdb independently ran MiXCR on the PCR reads; one entry per CDR3 protein. The sample has approximately 160,000 distinct CDR3 sequences, around 28% seen once. These TCRs are of unknown antigen specificity. Input material: blood. These TCRs come from a girl aged 10 to 17 with multiple sclerosis.

This clonotype was counted many times. The rearrangement joins TRBV9 to TRBJ2-1; perhaps TRBD2 as D (5 bases). The ends were cut back, 4 bases at V and 0 bases at J, with 14 bases in the middle. In germline, CDR1 is SGDLS, CDR2 YYNGEE. The CDR3 is 16 amino acids. This chain's CDR3 is CASSLQPGFSYNEQFF. Here the CDR3 DNA reads TGTGCCAGCAGCTTACAACCGGGGTTCTCCTACAATGAGCAGTTCTTC. The entire variable domain, with the rest obtained from reference TRBV9 and TRBJ2-1, is as follows: DSGVTQTPKHLITATGQRVTLRCSPRSGDLSVYWYQQSLDQGLQFLIQYYNGEERAKGNILERFSAQQFPDLHSELNLSSLELGDSALYFCASSLQPGFSYNEQFFGPGTRLTVL.

Notes on this clonotype: A much larger clone is a single base away; this may be a read error. The rearrangement joins TRBV29-1 to TRBJ2-7; either TRBD1 or TRBD2 may fit D (5 bases each). TRBJ2-5 matches the DNA end more closely, so the J call is doubtful. The CDR3 totals 13 residues. Germline V gene lookup returns CDR1 SQVTM and CDR2 ANQGSEA. The CDR3 region is CSAALGTAETQYF. As DNA, the CDR3 is TGCAGCGCCGCATTGGGGACCGCAGAGACCCAGTACTTC.

The chain is built from TRBV9 and TRBJ2-3; possibly TRBD2 for D (5 bases). Trimming removed 0 bases at V and 1 base at J, with 9 bases between. Germline V gives CDR1 SGDLS, CDR2 YYNGEE. CDR3 size: 15 residues. The CDR3 region has the DNA TGTGCCAGCAGCGTAGATAACGGGGGCACAGATACGCAGTATTTT. Its translation: CASSVDNGGTDTQYF.

In its sample, this clonotype was seen a few times. V and J are TRBV7-2 and TRBJ1-1; unclear D gene. CDR1 is SGHTA and CDR2 is FQGNSA in the germline V gene. The CDR3 totals 14 residues. V lost 6 bases and J 1 base, leaving 12 bases between the germline ends. CDR3 nucleotides: TGTGCCAGCAGTTACTTCGACAAGAACACTGAAGCTTTCTTT. Translation: CASSYFDKNTEAFF.

This clonotype appeared many times. The chain recombines TRBV24-1 with TRBJ2-3; maybe TRBD2 (5 bases). CDR1 is KGHDR and CDR2 is SFDVKD in the germline V gene. This CDR3 is built from 13 residues. V lost 4 bases, J lost 6 bases, and 10 bases lay in between. The CDR3 DNA follows: TGTGCCACCAGTGACCCTACTAGGGATACGCAGTATTTT. Encoded protein: CATSDPTRDTQYF.